These 21 T cell receptor beta chains were all obtained from the same sample, sequenced in a study of T cells in localized non-small cell lung cancer. Sequenced by immunoSEQ multiplex PCR; TCRdb stores in-frame clones only, minus some. The table lists 45,000 to 60,000 clones, 60% to 85% of them singletons. This specimen consisted of PBMCs, obtained before any cancer treatment. All receptors come from a woman aged 35 to 69 with stage II lung adenocarcinoma.

The chain uses TRBV7-2 and TRBJ2-7; D might be TRBD1 (6 bases). V lost 5 bases, J lost 2 bases, and 16 bases lay in between. CDR1 and CDR2 from the germline V gene are SGHTA and FQGNSA. CDR3 length: 15 residues. CDR3 sequence (DNA): TGTGCCAGCAGCCAAACAGGGCCGACCGCCTACGAGCAGTACTTC. Protein: CASSQTGPTAYEQYF.

V and J are TRBV7-2 and TRBJ2-7; D remains ambiguous. Trimming stripped 5 bases from V and 3 bases from J, with 11 bases between. Germline V gene lookup returns CDR1 SGHTA and CDR2 FQGNSA. This CDR3 region has 13 residues. The CDR3 region has the DNA TGTGCCAGCAGCCGACAAATTAACTACGAGCAGTACTTC. Residues: CASSRQINYEQYF.

This chain joins TRBV5-4 and TRBJ2-5, with D possibly TRBD2 on 6 matching bases. CDR3 length: 14 amino acids. The germline gives CDR1 SGHNT, CDR2 YYREEE (reference sequence). V was pared by 0 bases and J by 3 bases, with 9 bases between. Here the CDR3 DNA reads TGTGCCAGCAGCTTGGGTAGCGGTGAAGAGACCCAGTACTTC. It specifies CASSLGSGEETQYF.

This clone was counted once. The J gene is TRBJ1-5, the V gene TRBV5-8; no firm D call. The CDR3 sequence is 12 residues long. Per germline, CDR1 SGHTS and CDR2 YDEGEE. V was pared by 1 base and J by 5 bases, with 4 bases between. CDR3 bases: TGTGCCAGCAGCTTGAGAGATCAGCCCCAGCATTTT. Its protein product is CASSLRDQPQHF.

The V gene is TRBV6-4, the J gene TRBJ1-2; D perhaps matches TRBD1 (6 bases). The V gene's germline CDR1 is MRHNA and CDR2 SNTAGT. Deletions cut 6 bases from V and 4 bases from J, with 18 bases between. The CDR3 has 15 amino acids. CDR3 DNA: TGTGCCAGCAGGGCAAATACGGGGGCGAGCTATGGCTACACCTTC. Translating gives CASRANTGASYGYTF.

The J gene is TRBJ1-1, the V gene TRBV15; the D gene is possibly TRBD1 (6 bases). Between the trimmed V and J ends, which lost 5 bases and 10 bases, there was a span of 20 bases. Germline values: CDR1 LNHNV, CDR2 YYDKDF (reference sequence). The CDR3 length is 14 residues. The CDR3 region is CATSRGSGAPAAFF. CDR3 nucleotides: TGTGCCACCAGCCGGGGCTCGGGGGCGCCGGCAGCTTTCTTT.

This rearrangement joins TRBV28 to TRBJ1-2; 10 nucleotides agree with TRBD1. CDR3 length: 14 amino acids. Losses at the gene ends were 4 bases for V and 4 bases for J; bases not matched to a gene: 3. Per germline, CDR1 MDHEN and CDR2 SYDVKM. The CDR3 is CASSSGTGVYGYTF. CDR3 bases: TGTGCCAGCAGTTCCGGGACAGGGGTCTATGGCTACACCTTC.

This clone was recorded only once. The rearrangement joins TRBV28 to TRBJ2-3, with TRBD2 matching 7 bases. Germline V CDR1 and CDR2: MDHEN, SYDVKM. The CDR3 spans 16 residues. J lost 2 bases, V lost 2 bases, and 7 bases had no gene match. CDR3 nucleotide sequence: TGTGCCAGCAGTTTAACCCTAGCGGATATCACAGATACGCAGTATTTT. Protein product: CASSLTLADITDTQYF.

The chain uses TRBV7-9 and TRBJ2-1; D remains unclear. Per the germline V gene, CDR1 is SEHNR and CDR2 is FQNEAQ (reference sequence). CDR3 length: 14 residues. V was clipped by 1 base and J by 4 bases, with 8 bases between them. CDR3 sequence: CASSLGLRYNEQFF. For the CDR3, the DNA is TGTGCCAGCAGCTTAGGCCTACGATACAATGAGCAGTTCTTC.

With regard to this clone: Since a much larger clone is just one base distant, this may be a read error. The rearrangement joins TRBV5-6 to TRBJ1-1; D might be TRBD1 (5 bases). The CDR3 is 14 residues long. V lost 1 base and J lost 1, with 8 bases in between. Germline V gene sequence: CDR1 SGHDT, CDR2 YYEEEE. CDR3 sequence: CASSLYQGNTEAFF. DNA for the CDR3: TGTGCCAGCAGCTTGTATCAGGGGAACACTGAAGCTTTCTTT.

J is TRBJ2-7 and V is TRBV7-9; unclear D gene. V lost 1 base, J lost 0 bases, and 10 bases lay in between. This CDR3 contains 15 residues. The V gene's germline CDR1 is SEHNR and CDR2 FQNEAQ (reference sequence). CDR3 DNA sequence: TGTGCCAGCAGCTTAGTCGGACGGAGCTCCTACGAGCAGTACTTC. Its protein is CASSLVGRSSYEQYF.

This clone was seen a few times. The chain links TRBV10-2 to TRBJ1-1; D is uncertain. CDR3 size: 14 residues. CDR1 and CDR2 (germline): WSHSY, SAAADI. Trimming removed 7 bases at V and 1 base at J, with 13 bases between. The CDR3 sequence is CASTSWEGNTEAFF. The CDR3 bases are TGCGCCAGCACTAGCTGGGAGGGGAACACTGAAGCTTTCTTT.

In this sample, this clone turned up once. This chain uses TRBV29-1 with TRBJ2-5; perhaps TRBD1 as D (6 bases). V shed 7 bases and J shed 14 bases, with 11 bases lying between them. Germline assignment: CDR1 SQVTM and CDR2 ANQGSEA. The CDR3 has 8 amino acids. The CDR3 protein is CSGRDTYF. The CDR3 DNA reads TGCAGCGGCCGGGACACCTACTTC.

This chain links TRBV27 with TRBJ1-6; TRBD1 is a possible D gene (5 bases). Per germline, CDR1 MNHEY and CDR2 SMNVEV (reference sequence). The CDR3 loop spans 14 amino acids. V dropped 6 bases and J dropped 8 bases, with 14 bases sitting between them. The CDR3 region is CASRFPGMDSPLHF. The CDR3 region has the DNA TGTGCCAGCAGATTTCCAGGGATGGATTCACCCCTCCACTTT.

This chain links TRBV5-1 with TRBJ1-5; D might be TRBD1 (5 bases). This CDR3 is built from 13 residues. The V gene lost 4 bases and the J gene lost 7 bases, with 12 bases spanning the gap. CDR1 is SGHRS and CDR2 is YFSETQ in the germline V gene. CDR3 nucleotide sequence: TGCGCCAGCAGCCCGGAGCGGGGGCAGCCCCAGCATTTT. Amino acid sequence: CASSPERGQPQHF. The full variable domain, rest sourced from reference TRBV5-1 and TRBJ1-5, is KAGVTQTPRYLIKTRGQQVTLSCSPISGHRSVSWYQQTPGQGLQFLFEYFSETQRNKGNFPGRFSGRQFSNSRSEMNVSTLELGDSALYLCASSPERGQPQHFGDGTRLSIL.

The rearrangement joins TRBV5-5 to TRBJ2-5; D gene ambiguous. Looked up from germline, CDR1 is SGHKS and CDR2 is YYEKEE (reference sequence). V was clipped by 2 bases and J by 2 bases, with 4 bases between them. The CDR3 contains 12 residues. CDR3 sequence reads: CASSFGQETQYF. CDR3 DNA sequence: TGTGCCAGCAGCTTTGGGCAAGAGACCCAGTACTTC. The full variable domain, with the rest looked up from reference TRBV5-5 and TRBJ2-5, is DAGVTQSPTHLIKTRGQQVTLRCSPISGHKSVSWYQQVLGQGPQFIFQYYEKEERGRGNFPDRFSARQFPNYSSELNVNALLLGDSALYLCASSFGQETQYFGPGTRLLVL.

The V gene is TRBV27, the J gene TRBJ1-1; 8 bases line up with TRBD1. Germline CDR1 MNHEY, CDR2 SMNVEV (reference sequence). This CDR3 is built from 16 residues. V lost 4 bases and J lost 3; bases outside the gene matches: 10. CDR3 loop: CASSSPYRGSYTEAFF. CDR3 nucleotides: TGTGCCAGCAGTTCCCCTTACAGGGGGAGTTACACTGAAGCTTTCTTT.

The rearrangement links TRBV19 to TRBJ1-1, with 7 nucleotides matching TRBD1. J was trimmed by 3 bases and V by 9 bases; bases with no gene match: 13. Germline V lookup: CDR1 LNHDA, CDR2 SQIVND (reference sequence). The CDR3 has 15 residues. CDR3: CASRQGLVVDTEAFF. In nucleotides, the CDR3 is TGTGCCAGCCGACAGGGTTTAGTAGTGGACACTGAAGCTTTCTTT.

This chain joins TRBV7-2 and TRBJ1-4; no definite D call. There are 15 residues in the CDR3. Germline V gene sequence: CDR1 SGHTA, CDR2 FQGNSA. V lost 5 bases to trimming and J lost 3 bases, with 13 bases between them. The DNA of the CDR3 is TGTGCCAGCAGCCCCAACAGTGGGGCTAATGAAAAACTGTTTTTT. Protein product: CASSPNSGANEKLFF.

The V and J genes are TRBV7-2 and TRBJ2-3; D remains ambiguous. The CDR3 extends over 14 amino acids. The germline V gene encodes CDR1 SGHTA and CDR2 FQGNSA. V dropped 5 bases and J dropped 1 base, with 10 bases sitting between them. The chain's CDR3 is CASSPRTGTDTQYF. Written as DNA, the CDR3 is TGTGCCAGCAGCCCTCGGACGGGCACAGATACGCAGTATTTT. Variable domain in full (rest from reference TRBV7-2 and TRBJ2-3): GAGVSQSPSNKVTEKGKDVELRCDPISGHTALYWYRQSLGQGLEFLIYFQGNSAPDKSGLPSDRFSAERTGGSVSTLTIQRTQQEDSAVYLCASSPRTGTDTQYFGPGTRLTVL.

V and J are TRBV11-2 and TRBJ2-3; D is uncertain. This CDR3 contains 13 residues. Trimming left V 1 base short and J 2 bases short, with 4 bases between. Germline CDR1 SGHAT, CDR2 FQNNGV. Written as DNA, the CDR3 is TGTGCCAGCAGCTTAGCCCCCACAGATACGCAGTATTTT. Amino acid sequence: CASSLAPTDTQYF. Together with reference TRBV11-2 and TRBJ2-3, the CDR3 gives the full variable domain: EAGVAQSPRYKIIEKRQSVAFWCNPISGHATLYWYQQILGQGPKLLIQFQNNGVVDDSQLPKDRFSAERLKGVDSTLKIQPAKLEDSAVYLCASSLAPTDTQYFGPGTRLTVL.